The text below deals with one T cell receptor beta chain. Its antigen is currently unknown. The source of the sample is a study of OX40 agonist ivuxolimab in advanced cancers. About the research overall: Every patient in dose escalation had hepatocellular carcinoma, melanoma, renal cell or head and neck cancer.

V gave up 2 bases and J gave up 1 base, with 6 bases separating them. CDR3 size: 13 residues. Germline loops: CDR1 SGHDT, CDR2 YYEEEE. Study-level points and caveats: Dose levels from 0.1 to 3.0 mg/kg saw CD4+ and CD8+ blood T cells expand clonally by week 6. Low normalized T-cell clonal expansion also characterized some of the nonresponders.

Assay: immunoSEQ multiplex PCR; the TCRdb copy retains only in-frame clones and omits some. This sample has about 67,000 clones, with over 75% found just once. This chain connects TRBV5-6 to TRBJ1-1; D is unresolved. The TCR originated in an adult with an advanced solid tumor such as melanoma, head and neck, liver or kidney cancer. The specimen comprised CD4+ or CD8+ T cells sorted from blood, sampled in a trial of the OX40 agonist ivuxolimab. CDR3 in amino acids: CASSFDQNTEAFF. DNA for the CDR3: TGTGCCAGCAGCTTCGATCAGAACACTGAAGCTTTCTTT.